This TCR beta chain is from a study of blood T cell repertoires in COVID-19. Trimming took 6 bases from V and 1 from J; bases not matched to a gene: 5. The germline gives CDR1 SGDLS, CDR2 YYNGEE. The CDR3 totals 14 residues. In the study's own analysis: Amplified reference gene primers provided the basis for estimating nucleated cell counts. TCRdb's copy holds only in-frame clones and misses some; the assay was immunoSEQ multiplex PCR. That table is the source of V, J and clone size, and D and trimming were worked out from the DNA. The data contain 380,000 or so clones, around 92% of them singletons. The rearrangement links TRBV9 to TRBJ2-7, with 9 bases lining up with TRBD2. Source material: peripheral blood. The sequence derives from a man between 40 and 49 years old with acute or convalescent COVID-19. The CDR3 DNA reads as TGTGCCAGCAATAGCGGGAGTAAGTCCTACGAGCAGTACTTC. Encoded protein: CASNSGSKSYEQYF. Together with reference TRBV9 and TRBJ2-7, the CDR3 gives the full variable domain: DSGVTQTPKHLITATGQRVTLRCSPRSGDLSVYWYQQSLDQGLQFLIQYYNGEERAKGNILERFSAQQFPDLHSELNLSSLELGDSALYFCASNSGSKSYEQYFGPGTRLTVT.